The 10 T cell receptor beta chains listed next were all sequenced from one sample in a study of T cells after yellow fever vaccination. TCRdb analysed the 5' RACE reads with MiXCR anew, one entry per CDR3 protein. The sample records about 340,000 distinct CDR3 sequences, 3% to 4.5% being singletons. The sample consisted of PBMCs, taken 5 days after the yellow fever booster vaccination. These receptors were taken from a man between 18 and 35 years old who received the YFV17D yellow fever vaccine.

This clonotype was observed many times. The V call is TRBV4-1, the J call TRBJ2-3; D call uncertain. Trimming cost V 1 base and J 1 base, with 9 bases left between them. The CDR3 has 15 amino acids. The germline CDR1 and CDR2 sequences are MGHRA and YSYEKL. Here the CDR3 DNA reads TGCGCCAGCAGCCAAGTCGAGTACCGCACAGATACGCAGTATTTT. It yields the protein CASSQVEYRTDTQYF.

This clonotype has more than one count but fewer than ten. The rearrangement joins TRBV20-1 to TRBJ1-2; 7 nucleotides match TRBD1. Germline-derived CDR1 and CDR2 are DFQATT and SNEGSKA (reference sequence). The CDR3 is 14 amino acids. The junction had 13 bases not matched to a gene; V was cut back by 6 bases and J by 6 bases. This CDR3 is CSANSGDRENGYTF. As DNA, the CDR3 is TGCAGTGCCAATTCGGGCGACAGGGAAAATGGCTACACCTTC.

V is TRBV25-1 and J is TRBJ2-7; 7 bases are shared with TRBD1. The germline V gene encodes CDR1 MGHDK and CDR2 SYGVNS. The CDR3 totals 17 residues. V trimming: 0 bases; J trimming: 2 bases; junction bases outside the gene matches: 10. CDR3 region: CASSEYPRGPGTYEQYF. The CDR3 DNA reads TGTGCCAGCAGTGAATACCCAAGGGGGCCCGGTACCTACGAGCAGTACTTC.

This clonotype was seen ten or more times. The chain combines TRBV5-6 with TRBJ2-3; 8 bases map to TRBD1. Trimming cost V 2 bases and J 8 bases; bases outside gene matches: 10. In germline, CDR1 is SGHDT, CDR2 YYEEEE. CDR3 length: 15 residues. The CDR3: CASSFNRGYRGTQYF. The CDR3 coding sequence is TGTGCCAGCAGCTTTAACAGGGGGTATCGAGGTACGCAGTATTTT. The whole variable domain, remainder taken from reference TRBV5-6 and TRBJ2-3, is DAGVTQSPTHLIKTRGQQVTLRCSPKSGHDTVSWYQQALGQGPQFIFQYYEEEERQRGNFPDRFSGHQFPNYSSELNVNALLLGDSALYLCASSFNRGYRGTQYFGPGTRLTVL.

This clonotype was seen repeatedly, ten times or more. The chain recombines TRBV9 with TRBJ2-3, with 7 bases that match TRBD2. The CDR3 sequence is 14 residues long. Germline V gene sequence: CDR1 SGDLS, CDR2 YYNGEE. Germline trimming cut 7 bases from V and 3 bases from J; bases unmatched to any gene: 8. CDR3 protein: CASSEGGGTDTQYF. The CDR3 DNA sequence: TGTGCCAGCTCCGAGGGCGGGGGTACAGATACGCAGTATTTT.

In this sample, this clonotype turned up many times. CDR3 nucleotide sequence: TGCGCCAGCAGCAAGGCCGTAGGGACAGGGGACTATGGCTACACCTTC. This sequence encodes CASSKAVGTGDYGYTF. The V and J genes are TRBV5-1 and TRBJ1-2; the match to TRBD1 covers 10 bases. Germline V gene sequence: CDR1 SGHRS, CDR2 YFSETQ. The CDR3 has 16 amino acids. The trim removed 4 bases at V and 3 bases at J, leaving 9 bases unmatched.

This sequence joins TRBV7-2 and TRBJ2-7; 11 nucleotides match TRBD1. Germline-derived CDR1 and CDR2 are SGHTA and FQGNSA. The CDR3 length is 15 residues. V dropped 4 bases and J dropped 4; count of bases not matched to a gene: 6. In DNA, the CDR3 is TGTGCCAGCAGCTGGACAGGGGGCTCTATTTACGAGCAGTACTTC. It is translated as CASSWTGGSIYEQYF.

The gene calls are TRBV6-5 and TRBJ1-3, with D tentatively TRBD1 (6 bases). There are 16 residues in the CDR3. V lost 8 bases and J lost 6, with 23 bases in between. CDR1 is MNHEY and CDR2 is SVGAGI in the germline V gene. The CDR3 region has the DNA TGTGCCAGCGGAGCCTTGGGGGGCTGGCTTTCAAACACCATATATTTT. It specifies CASGALGGWLSNTIYF.

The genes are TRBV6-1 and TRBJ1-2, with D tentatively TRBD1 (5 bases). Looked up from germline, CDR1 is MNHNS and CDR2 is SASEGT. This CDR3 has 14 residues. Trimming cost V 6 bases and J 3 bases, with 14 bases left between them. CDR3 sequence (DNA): TGTGCCAGCAGCCTTCTTGCGACAGACTATGGCTACACCTTC. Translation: CASSLLATDYGYTF.

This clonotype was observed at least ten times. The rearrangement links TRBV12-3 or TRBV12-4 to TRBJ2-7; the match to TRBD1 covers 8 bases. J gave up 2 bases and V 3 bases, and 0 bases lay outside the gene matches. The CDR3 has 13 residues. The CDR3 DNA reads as TGTGCCAGCAGTTTCAGGGGGCCCTACGAGCAGTACTTC. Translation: CASSFRGPYEQYF.